A single sample is the source of the 29 T cell receptor beta chains below, sequenced in a study of Ad26.COV2.S vaccination and SARS-CoV-2 variants. The method was immunoSEQ multiplex PCR; TCRdb's version includes in-frame clones alone and lacks a portion of them. The table lists 300,000 to 400,000 clones, 85% to 90% of them singletons, with approximately 5% in the top ten. As to treatment: over 15 received Ad26.COV2.S at low or high dose, single or two shots; 5 received placebo; per-sample allocation not given. Vaccine and placebo recipients were sampled on day 63 after the first injection. Sequencing used peripheral blood, obtained in a trial of Ad26.COV2.S vaccine versus placebo. The receptor source for this set is a person between 18 and 59 years old who received the Ad26.COV2.S COVID-19 vaccine or a placebo.

This clone was recorded once. V gene TRBV19 combines with J gene TRBJ2-1; a weak D match, TRBD1 (5 bases). Germline CDR1 reads LNHDA; CDR2 reads SQIVND (reference sequence). Trimming stripped 7 bases from V and 5 bases from J, with 12 bases between. The CDR3 spans 13 residues. The CDR3 loop is CASTPQDDNEQFF. CDR3 DNA sequence: TGTGCCAGTACCCCACAGGATGACAATGAGCAGTTCTTC.

The chain joins TRBV2 to TRBJ2-7; D not certain. Germline values: CDR1 SNHLY, CDR2 FYNNEI. There are 13 residues in the CDR3. Trimming left V 1 base short and J 1 base short, with 5 bases between. The CDR3 loop reads CASSEGYSYEQYF. In nucleotides, the CDR3 is TGTGCCAGCAGTGAAGGGTATTCCTACGAGCAGTACTTC. Using reference TRBV2 and TRBJ2-7 for the parts outside the CDR3, the full variable domain is EPEVTQTPSHQVTQMGQEVILRCVPISNHLYFYWYRQILGQKVEFLVSFYNNEISEKSEIFDDQFSVERPDGSNFTLKIRSTKLEDSAMYFCASSEGYSYEQYFGPGTRLTVT.

The V and J genes are TRBV7-9 and TRBJ1-3; D call uncertain. From germline, CDR1 is SEHNR and CDR2 FQNEAQ (reference sequence). CDR3 length equals 15 residues. V lost 5 bases and J lost 0, with 11 bases in between. CDR3 in DNA: TGTGCCAGCAGCCGGAGTGTATTCTCTGGAAACACCATATATTTT. Its translation: CASSRSVFSGNTIYF.

The chain employs TRBV7-9 and TRBJ2-7, with 8 bases aligning to TRBD1. The germline CDR1 and CDR2 sequences are SEHNR and FQNEAQ (reference sequence). The CDR3 is made up of 14 amino acids. J lost 5 bases, V lost 5 bases, and 8 bases had no gene match. CDR3 coding DNA: TGTGCCAGCAGCCCCCGGACAGGGCGGAACGAGCAGTACTTC. Translated: CASSPRTGRNEQYF.

This chain links TRBV7-2 with TRBJ2-1, with unresolved D. CDR3 length: 14 residues. Trimming took 5 bases from V and 5 from J, leaving 13 bases between them. Germline assignment: CDR1 SGHTA and CDR2 FQGNSA. DNA of the CDR3: TGTGCCAGCAGCATAAACGGACGGGACAATGAGCAGTTCTTC. It yields the protein CASSINGRDNEQFF.

The chain is built from TRBV9 and TRBJ2-7, with 9 bases fitting TRBD2. The germline V gene has CDR1 SGDLS and CDR2 YYNGEE. The CDR3 is made up of 15 amino acids. Trimming took 0 bases from V and 2 from J; bases not matched to a gene: 3. The chain's CDR3 is CASSVASGGTYEQYF. The CDR3 bases are TGTGCCAGCAGCGTAGCCAGCGGGGGGACCTACGAGCAGTACTTC. Full variable domain (outside the CDR3, taken from reference TRBV9 and TRBJ2-7): DSGVTQTPKHLITATGQRVTLRCSPRSGDLSVYWYQQSLDQGLQFLIQYYNGEERAKGNILERFSAQQFPDLHSELNLSSLELGDSALYFCASSVASGGTYEQYFGPGTRLTVT.

The chain has TRBV5-6 and TRBJ2-1; D unresolved. The ends were cut back, 0 bases at V and 5 bases at J, with 6 bases in the middle. The germline CDR1 and CDR2 sequences are SGHDT and YYEEEE. The CDR3 length is 13 residues. CDR3 sequence: CASSLAPDNEQFF. CDR3 DNA: TGTGCCAGCAGCTTGGCTCCGGACAATGAGCAGTTCTTC.

The J gene is TRBJ1-5, the V gene TRBV19, with D possibly being TRBD1 (5 bases). This CDR3 region has 14 residues. Trimming shortened V by 8 bases and J by 8 bases, and 19 bases separated the two germline ends. The V gene's germline CDR1 is LNHDA and CDR2 SQIVND (reference sequence). DNA of the CDR3: TGTGCCAGTGGCTATGGGGGGGGGAGCGAGCCCCAGCATTTT. Its protein product is CASGYGGGSEPQHF.

This clone has only one observation. This chain links TRBV13 with TRBJ2-2; tentatively, D is TRBD1 or TRBD2 (6 bases each). Germline V gene sequence: CDR1 PRHDT, CDR2 FYEKMQ (reference sequence). V lost 1 base to trimming and J lost 0 bases, with 12 bases between them. The CDR3 totals 17 residues. The CDR3 sequence: CASSLEPGGANTGELFF. The CDR3 region has the DNA TGTGCCAGCAGCTTAGAACCCGGGGGCGCGAACACCGGGGAGCTGTTTTTT.

This chain connects TRBV7-2 to TRBJ1-3; D is unresolved. The CDR3 sequence is 15 residues long. Germline V gives CDR1 SGHTA, CDR2 FQGNSA. Trimming pared 1 base from V and 0 bases from J, leaving 7 bases between. The CDR3 here is CASSLGRPSGNTIYF. As DNA, the CDR3 is TGTGCCAGCAGCTTAGGGCGGCCCTCTGGAAACACCATATATTTT. Complete variable domain (other parts from reference TRBV7-2 and TRBJ1-3): GAGVSQSPSNKVTEKGKDVELRCDPISGHTALYWYRQSLGQGLEFLIYFQGNSAPDKSGLPSDRFSAERTGGSVSTLTIQRTQQEDSAVYLCASSLGRPSGNTIYFGEGSWLTVV.

The chain carries TRBV7-2 and TRBJ1-2; D may be TRBD1 (6 bases). Trimming cost V 1 base and J 1 base, with 7 bases left between them. Germline V lookup: CDR1 SGHTA, CDR2 FQGNSA. This CDR3 is built from 14 residues. DNA for the CDR3: TGTGCCAGCAGCTTAGGCAGGGGTAACTATGGCTACACCTTC. Its translation is CASSLGRGNYGYTF.

The V gene is TRBV7-9, the J gene TRBJ1-5; D is unclear. This CDR3 has 15 residues. Trimming cost V 5 bases and J 0 bases, with 11 bases left between them. Germline CDR1 and CDR2: SEHNR and FQNEAQ (reference sequence). CDR3 nucleotides: TGTGCCAGCAGCGAAGGAATTTATAGCAATCAGCCCCAGCATTTT. Its protein product is CASSEGIYSNQPQHF.

The chain uses TRBV7-9 and TRBJ2-1; tentatively, D is TRBD1 or TRBD2 (5 bases each). V lost 0 bases and J 2 bases, leaving 14 bases between the germline ends. The CDR3 spans 17 residues. CDR1 SEHNR and CDR2 FQNEAQ come from the germline V gene (reference sequence). CDR3 protein: CASSLALGVVTYNEQFF. The DNA for the CDR3 is TGTGCCAGCAGCTTAGCGTTGGGGGTGGTAACCTACAATGAGCAGTTCTTC. The variable domain in full, with the rest retrieved from reference TRBV7-9 and TRBJ2-1, is DTGVSQNPRHKITKRGQNVTFRCDPISEHNRLYWYRQTLGQGPEFLTYFQNEAQLEKSRLLSDRFSAERPKGSFSTLEIQRTEQGDSAMYLCASSLALGVVTYNEQFFGPGTRLTVL.

This clone was seen more than once but under ten times. The rearrangement uses TRBV18 and TRBJ2-7; 7 nucleotides align to TRBD1. Trimming took 1 base from V and 6 from J; bases not matched to a gene: 6. The germline V gene has CDR1 KGHSH and CDR2 LQKENI. This CDR3 region has 14 residues. The CDR3 bases are TGTGCCAGCTCACCACTTGCCAGGGGGAGCGAGCAGTACTTC. Its translation: CASSPLARGSEQYF.

The chain's CDR3 is CASSSLLVAEAFF. CDR3 nucleotide sequence: TGTGCCAGCAGCTCCCTCCTGGTCGCTGAAGCTTTCTTT. V and J are TRBV6-5 and TRBJ1-1; D unresolved. CDR1 and CDR2 from the germline V gene are MNHEY and SVGAGI. This CDR3 is 13 amino acids long. The V end was cut by 6 bases, the J end by 6 bases, with 14 bases between.

This clone was recorded a few times. The rearrangement joins TRBV4-2 to TRBJ2-7, with unresolved D. Germline CDR1 LGHNA, CDR2 YNFKEQ. The germline V and J ends were trimmed by 0 bases and 4 bases, with 7 bases remaining between them. The length of the CDR3 is 13 residues. CDR3 DNA sequence: TGTGCCAGCAGCCAAGATTTAGGGTACGAGCAGTACTTC. Translation gives CASSQDLGYEQYF.

The chain has TRBV18 and TRBJ1-5; D not certain. Germline CDR1 and CDR2: KGHSH and LQKENI. V gave up 3 bases and J gave up 5 bases, with 8 bases separating them. The CDR3 runs 13 residues. The CDR3, as DNA: TGTGCCAGCTCACCTGATGGTCATCAGCCCCAGCATTTT. Its translation is CASSPDGHQPQHF.

The genes are TRBV6-2 or TRBV6-3 and TRBJ1-2; possibly TRBD1 for D (5 bases). Germline V gene data show CDR1 as MNHEY and CDR2 as SVGEGT. The CDR3 consists of 13 residues. With 0 bases removed from V and 10 bases from J, the gap between germline ends came to 12 bases. CDR3 amino acids: CASSYSATRAYTF. The CDR3 DNA follows: TGTGCCAGCAGTTACTCGGCAACCAGGGCCTACACCTTC.

The chain joins TRBV27 to TRBJ2-3; D possibly matches TRBD1 or TRBD2 (5 bases each). Looked up from germline, CDR1 is MNHEY and CDR2 is SMNVEV (reference sequence). This CDR3 has 14 residues. With 4 bases removed from V and 2 bases from J, the gap between germline ends came to 10 bases. The CDR3: CASSSLGTTDTQYF. The CDR3 DNA sequence: TGTGCCAGCAGTTCTCTAGGGACCACAGATACGCAGTATTTT.

This rearrangement joins TRBV7-3 to TRBJ2-7; D not resolved. The CDR3 has 13 amino acids. The germline gives CDR1 SGHTA, CDR2 FQGTGA. The V end was cut by 3 bases, the J end by 2 bases, with 8 bases between. The CDR3 spells CASSLAGTYEQYF. The CDR3 DNA reads as TGTGCCAGCAGCTTGGCCGGAACCTACGAGCAGTACTTC. The whole variable domain, filled in from reference TRBV7-3 and TRBJ2-7, reads GAGVSQTPSNKVTEKGKYVELRCDPISGHTALYWYRQSLGQGPEFLIYFQGTGAADDSGLPNDRFFAVRPEGSVSTLKIQRTERGDSAVYLCASSLAGTYEQYFGPGTRLTVT.

The rearrangement uses TRBV3-1 (or the pseudogene TRBV3-2) and TRBJ2-1; a possible D gene is TRBD2 (6 bases). The CDR3 is 14 residues long. Trimming shortened V by 4 bases and J by 6 bases, and 13 bases separated the two germline ends. CDR1 and CDR2 (germline): LGHDT, YNNKEL (reference sequence). The CDR3 DNA reads as TGTGCCAGCAGCCTCGGAGGGCCCGGCAATGAGCAGTTCTTC. Amino acids: CASSLGGPGNEQFF.

V and J are TRBV19 and TRBJ1-1; perhaps TRBD1 as D (5 bases). V lost 6 bases and J 4 bases, leaving 12 bases between the germline ends. The CDR3 has 13 residues. The germline V gene encodes CDR1 LNHDA and CDR2 SQIVND (reference sequence). CDR3 amino acids: CASRWPGRTEAFF. CDR3 coding DNA: TGTGCCAGTAGGTGGCCAGGGCGCACTGAAGCTTTCTTT.

The V and J genes are TRBV7-9 and TRBJ1-3, with 7 bases matching TRBD1. V was pared by 3 bases and J by 2 bases, with 13 bases of the junction left unmatched. CDR1 is SEHNR and CDR2 is FQNEAQ in the germline V gene (reference sequence). The CDR3 length is 18 residues. CDR3: CASSFKPQGELTGNTIYF. The CDR3 nucleotides are TGTGCCAGCAGCTTCAAACCTCAGGGGGAACTGACTGGAAACACCATATATTTT.

This chain uses TRBV5-6 with TRBJ2-7; TRBD1 aligns across 9 bases. The J segment lost 1 base and the V segment lost 0 bases, leaving 2 bases of the junction unmatched. The CDR3 runs 15 residues. Germline V gives CDR1 SGHDT, CDR2 YYEEEE. The CDR3 here is CASSLAGQGSYEQYF. CDR3 DNA sequence: TGTGCCAGCAGCTTGGCGGGACAGGGTTCCTACGAGCAGTACTTC. Using reference TRBV5-6 and TRBJ2-7 for the parts outside the CDR3, the full variable domain is DAGVTQSPTHLIKTRGQQVTLRCSPKSGHDTVSWYQQALGQGPQFIFQYYEEEERQRGNFPDRFSGHQFPNYSSELNVNALLLGDSALYLCASSLAGQGSYEQYFGPGTRLTVT.

On this clone: The same CDR3 is also encoded by other DNA sequences in this sample. The V call is TRBV15, the J call TRBJ1-5; no clear D gene. Trimming left V 0 bases short and J 3 bases short, with 0 bases between. The length of the CDR3 is 12 residues. Germline CDR1 and CDR2: LNHNV and YYDKDF (reference sequence). The CDR3 sequence: CATSRDNQPQHF. The CDR3 DNA sequence: TGTGCCACCAGCAGAGACAATCAGCCCCAGCATTTT.

The V and J genes are TRBV28 and TRBJ2-3; D gene uncertain. CDR3 size: 12 residues. Deletions cut 5 bases from V and 6 bases from J, with 9 bases between. Germline CDR1 reads MDHEN; CDR2 reads SYDVKM. The CDR3: CASSRASDTQYF. CDR3 DNA: TGTGCCAGCAGTCGGGCGTCCGATACGCAGTATTTT.

This chain connects TRBV6-1 to TRBJ1-1; 9 nucleotides match TRBD1. Germline-derived CDR1 and CDR2 are MNHNS and SASEGT. The J segment lost 1 base and the V segment lost 3 bases, leaving 9 bases of the junction unmatched. This CDR3 is 17 amino acids long. The CDR3 DNA reads TGTGCCAGCAGTGACCCGGGACAGGGAACGCAGAACACTGAAGCTTTCTTT. Its translation is CASSDPGQGTQNTEAFF.

The DNA for the CDR3 is TGTGCCAGCACCATCGGGGGCCCCCAGAACACCGGGGAGCTGTTTTTT. Encoded protein: CASTIGGPQNTGELFF. The chain carries TRBV7-9 and TRBJ2-2, with D tentatively TRBD1 or TRBD2 (6 bases each). Germline lookup yields CDR1 SEHNR and CDR2 FQNEAQ (reference sequence). This CDR3 region has 16 residues. V gave up 7 bases and J gave up 1 base, with 16 bases separating them. The whole variable domain, remainder taken from reference TRBV7-9 and TRBJ2-2, is DTGVSQNPRHKITKRGQNVTFRCDPISEHNRLYWYRQTLGQGPEFLTYFQNEAQLEKSRLLSDRFSAERPKGSFSTLEIQRTEQGDSAMYLCASTIGGPQNTGELFFGEGSRLTVL.

This chain connects TRBV4-1 to TRBJ1-5; possible D gene TRBD1, 5 bases. This CDR3 is 17 amino acids long. The V gene's germline CDR1 is MGHRA and CDR2 YSYEKL. Trimming stripped 1 base from V and 1 base from J, with 14 bases between. In nucleotides, the CDR3 is TGCGCCAGCAGCCAAGGGGGGTTAGGGCGCAGCAATCAGCCCCAGCATTTT. Translated: CASSQGGLGRSNQPQHF.